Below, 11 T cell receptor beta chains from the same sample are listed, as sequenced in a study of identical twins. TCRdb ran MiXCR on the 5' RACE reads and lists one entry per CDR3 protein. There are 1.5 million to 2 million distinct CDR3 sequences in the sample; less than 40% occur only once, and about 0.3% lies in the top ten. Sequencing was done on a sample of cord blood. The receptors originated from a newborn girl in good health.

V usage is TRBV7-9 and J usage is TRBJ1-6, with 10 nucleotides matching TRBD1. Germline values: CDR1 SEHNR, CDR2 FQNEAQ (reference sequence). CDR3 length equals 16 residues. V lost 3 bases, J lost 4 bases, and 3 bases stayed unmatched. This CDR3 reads CASSFDRGPYNSPLHF. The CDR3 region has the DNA TGTGCCAGCAGCTTCGACAGGGGGCCATATAATTCACCCCTCCACTTT.

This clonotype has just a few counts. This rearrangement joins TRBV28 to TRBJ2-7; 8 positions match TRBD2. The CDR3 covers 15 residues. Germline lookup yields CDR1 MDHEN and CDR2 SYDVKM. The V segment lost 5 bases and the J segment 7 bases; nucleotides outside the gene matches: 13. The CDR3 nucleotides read TGTGCCAGCAGTCTTTGGACTAGCCAGACTAATGAGCAGTACTTC. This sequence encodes CASSLWTSQTNEQYF.

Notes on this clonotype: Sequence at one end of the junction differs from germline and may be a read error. The CDR3 sequence is CSALQGTDTRYF. The CDR3 region has the DNA TGCAGTGCTTTACAGGGGACAGATACGCGGTATTTT. This chain uses TRBV20-1 with TRBJ2-3; 7 bases fit TRBD1. The germline V gene has CDR1 DFQATT and CDR2 SNEGSKA (reference sequence). CDR3 size: 12 residues.

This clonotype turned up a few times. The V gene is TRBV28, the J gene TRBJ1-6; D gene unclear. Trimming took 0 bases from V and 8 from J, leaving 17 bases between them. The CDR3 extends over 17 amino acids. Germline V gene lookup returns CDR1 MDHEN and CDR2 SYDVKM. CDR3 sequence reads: CASSLWTLVGIDSPLHF. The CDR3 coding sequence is TGTGCCAGCAGTTTATGGACCCTAGTGGGGATTGATTCACCCCTCCACTTT.

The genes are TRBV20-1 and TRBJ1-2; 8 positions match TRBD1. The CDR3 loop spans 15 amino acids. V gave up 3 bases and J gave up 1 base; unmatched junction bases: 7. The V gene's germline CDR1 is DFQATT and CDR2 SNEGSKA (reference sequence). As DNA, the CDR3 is TGCAGTGCTAGCTCCCCGACAGGGGTTAACTATGGCTACACCTTC. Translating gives CSASSPTGVNYGYTF.

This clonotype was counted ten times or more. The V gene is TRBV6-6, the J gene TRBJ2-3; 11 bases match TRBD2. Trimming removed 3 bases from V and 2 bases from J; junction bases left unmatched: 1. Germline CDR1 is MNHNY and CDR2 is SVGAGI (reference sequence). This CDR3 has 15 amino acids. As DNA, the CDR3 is TGTGCCAGCAGTTATAGCGGGGGGGCCACAGATACGCAGTATTTT. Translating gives CASSYSGGATDTQYF.

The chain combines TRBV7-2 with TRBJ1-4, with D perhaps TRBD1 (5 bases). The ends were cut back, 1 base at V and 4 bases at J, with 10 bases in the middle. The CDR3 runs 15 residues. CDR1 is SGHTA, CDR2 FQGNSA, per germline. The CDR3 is CASSLEGRINEKLFF. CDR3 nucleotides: TGTGCCAGCAGCTTAGAGGGACGGATTAATGAAAAACTGTTTTTT.

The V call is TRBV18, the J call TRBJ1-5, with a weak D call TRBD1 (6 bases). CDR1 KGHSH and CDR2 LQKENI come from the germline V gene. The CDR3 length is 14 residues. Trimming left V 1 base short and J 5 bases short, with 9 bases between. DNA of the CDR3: TGTGCCAGCTCACCACAGACAGGTCATCAGCCCCAGCATTTT. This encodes CASSPQTGHQPQHF.

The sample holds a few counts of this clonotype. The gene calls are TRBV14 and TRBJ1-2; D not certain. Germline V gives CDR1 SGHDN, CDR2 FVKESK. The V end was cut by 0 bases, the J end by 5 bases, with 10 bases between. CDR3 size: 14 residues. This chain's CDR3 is CASSQDFSHYGYTF. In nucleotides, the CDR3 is TGTGCCAGCAGCCAAGACTTCAGTCATTATGGCTACACCTTC.

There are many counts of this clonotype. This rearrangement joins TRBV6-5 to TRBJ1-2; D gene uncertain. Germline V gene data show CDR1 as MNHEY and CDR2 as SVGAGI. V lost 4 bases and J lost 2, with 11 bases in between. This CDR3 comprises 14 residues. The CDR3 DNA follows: TGTGCCAGCAGTTTTTCTCCCTGGAACTATGGCTACACCTTC. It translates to CASSFSPWNYGYTF.

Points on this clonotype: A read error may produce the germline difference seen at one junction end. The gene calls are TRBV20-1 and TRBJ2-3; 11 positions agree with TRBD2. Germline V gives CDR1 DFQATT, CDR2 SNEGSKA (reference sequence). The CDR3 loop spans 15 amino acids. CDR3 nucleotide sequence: TGCAGTGCTAGAGCTGGTAGCGGGAGGGCAGATACGGAGTATTTT. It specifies CSARAGSGRADTEYF.